These 17 T cell receptor beta chains originate from one sample sequenced in a study of CXCR3-negative and CXCR3-positive naive CD8 T cells. Through 5' RACE with UMI labels, the TRB cDNA libraries were prepared. TCRdb reanalyzed the 5' RACE reads, giving one entry per CDR3 protein sequence and no DNA. This repertoire includes about 62,000 distinct CDR3 sequences. Sequencing was done on a sample of naive CXCR3- CD8+ T cells from blood. The subset is: CD45RO-CCR7+CD27+CD95- naive CD8+ T cells lacking CXCR3 (TNR3-). The receptors stem from a human donor in good health. Some clones in this sample may be carry-over from other donors' samples.

This sequence joins TRBV7-3 and TRBJ2-7; TCRdb's D gene call, TRBD1, goes unchecked for lack of DNA. The CDR3 is 15 residues long. Looked up from germline, CDR1 is SGHTA and CDR2 is FQGTGA. CDR3 sequence: CASSPGGGDGYEQYF.

V and J are TRBV4-1 and TRBJ2-6. CDR1 is MGHRA, CDR2 YSYEKL, per germline. The CDR3 length is 14 residues. The CDR3 region is CASSQSTGANVLTF.

The chain links TRBV6-4 to TRBJ2-1. The length of the CDR3 is 13 residues. Germline V lookup: CDR1 MRHNA, CDR2 SNTAGT. The CDR3 loop reads CASSEGNNDEQFF.

J is TRBJ2-7 and V is TRBV4-3; the D call from TCRdb, TRBD2, cannot be confirmed without DNA. This CDR3 region has 16 residues. CDR1 is LGHNA, CDR2 YSLEER, per germline. CDR3 loop: CASSQGLRGGTYEQYF.

The chain joins TRBV10-3 to TRBJ1-2; TCRdb's D gene call, TRBD1, goes unchecked for lack of DNA. This CDR3 is 14 amino acids long. Per germline, CDR1 ENHRY and CDR2 SYGVKD. The CDR3: CAISETGGGYGYTF.

The chain uses TRBV12-5 and TRBJ2-3; checking the TCRdb D call of TRBD2 is not possible without DNA. Germline assignment: CDR1 LGHNT and CDR2 FRNRAP. The CDR3 has 17 amino acids. Here the CDR3 reads CASGLALTSESTDTQYF.

The V and J genes are TRBV7-6 and TRBJ2-2; the D call of TRBD2 rests on TCRdb alone, since no DNA is present to check it. The CDR3 loop spans 17 amino acids. Looked up from germline, CDR1 is SGHVS and CDR2 is FNYEAQ. This chain's CDR3 is CASSQAAGDPDTGELFF.

The chain has TRBV20-1 and TRBJ2-2. The CDR3 spans 13 residues. From germline, CDR1 is DFQATT and CDR2 SNEGSKA (reference sequence). The CDR3 sequence: CSARGGDTGELFF.

The chain is built from TRBV4-3 and TRBJ1-4. Germline V gene data show CDR1 as LGHNA and CDR2 as YSLEER. This CDR3 spans 16 amino acids. The CDR3 here is CASSQALGEWDEKLFF.

The V and J genes are TRBV12-5 and TRBJ1-4. Germline lookup yields CDR1 LGHNT and CDR2 FRNRAP. The CDR3 covers 15 residues. The CDR3 sequence is CASAQSGATNEKLFF. Variable domain in full (rest from reference TRBV12-5 and TRBJ1-4): DARVTQTPRHKVTEMGQEVTMRCQPILGHNTVFWYRQTMMQGLELLAYFRNRAPLDDSGMPKDRFSAEMPDATLATLKIQPSEPRDSAVYFCASAQSGATNEKLFFGSGTQLSVL.

The CDR3: CASSSGWAGQPQHF. The chain has TRBV28 and TRBJ1-5. In germline, CDR1 is MDHEN, CDR2 SYDVKM. The CDR3 has 14 amino acids.

CDR3 region: CASGTGEENEQFF. The chain employs TRBV7-7 and TRBJ2-1; the D gene TCRdb calls, TRBD1, cannot be checked with no DNA. CDR3 length: 13 amino acids. The germline gives CDR1 SSHAT, CDR2 FNYEAQ (reference sequence).

The V call is TRBV6-6, the J call TRBJ1-2. CDR3 length: 14 residues. Germline lookup yields CDR1 MNHNY and CDR2 SVGAGI (reference sequence). The CDR3 loop reads CASSSNGRSYGYTF.

The CDR3 reads CASSRDRGEAFF. The chain is built from TRBV13 and TRBJ1-1; lacking DNA, the TRBD1 call made by TCRdb goes unchecked. The CDR3 has 12 residues. In germline, CDR1 is PRHDT, CDR2 FYEKMQ (reference sequence).

This CDR3 reads CSVEAPGFSYNEQFF. The chain recombines TRBV29-1 with TRBJ2-1; as DNA is missing, the TRBD1 call by TCRdb cannot be tested. The CDR3 covers 15 residues. The germline V gene has CDR1 SQVTM and CDR2 ANQGSEA.

The V and J genes are TRBV20-1 and TRBJ1-2; TCRdb calls TRBD1, which cannot be checked without DNA. Looked up from germline, CDR1 is DFQATT and CDR2 is SNEGSKA (reference sequence). The CDR3 consists of 14 residues. The CDR3 loop is CSARDTGPNYGYTF.

This rearrangement joins TRBV29-1 to TRBJ2-3; TCRdb selects TRBD1, and the lack of DNA leaves this call unchecked. The CDR3 extends over 13 amino acids. The germline V gene encodes CDR1 SQVTM and CDR2 ANQGSEA. This CDR3 reads CSVTQLGPDTQYF.